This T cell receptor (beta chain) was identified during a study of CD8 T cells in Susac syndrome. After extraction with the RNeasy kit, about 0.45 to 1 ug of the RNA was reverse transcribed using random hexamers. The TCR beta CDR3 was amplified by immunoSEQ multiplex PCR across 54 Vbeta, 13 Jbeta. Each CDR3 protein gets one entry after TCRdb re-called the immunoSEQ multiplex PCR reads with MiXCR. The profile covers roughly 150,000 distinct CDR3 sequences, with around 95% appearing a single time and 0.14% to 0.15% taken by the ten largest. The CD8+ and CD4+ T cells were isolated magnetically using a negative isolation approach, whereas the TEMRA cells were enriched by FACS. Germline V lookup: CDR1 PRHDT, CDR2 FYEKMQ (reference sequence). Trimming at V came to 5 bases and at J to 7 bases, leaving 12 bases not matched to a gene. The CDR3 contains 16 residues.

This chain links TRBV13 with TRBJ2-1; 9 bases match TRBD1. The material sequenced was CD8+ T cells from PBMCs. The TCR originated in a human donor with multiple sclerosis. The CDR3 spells CASSEAITGGANEQFF. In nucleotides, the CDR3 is TGTGCCAGCAGCGAAGCTATCACAGGGGGCGCGAATGAGCAGTTCTTC.